Listed below are T cell receptor beta chains from one sample, sequenced in a study of cytomegalovirus exposure and HLA in healthy donors. Measured with immunoSEQ multiplex PCR; TCRdb has only the in-frame clones, and not every one. Here the sample spans 330,000 or so clones, roughly 85% being singletons. Sequencing was carried out using PBMCs. The receptors originated from a woman aged 18-30 years in good health and CMV-seronegative. Each CDR3 is given with its conserved first and last residue. A D gene is named only where the DNA matches it firmly. Clone size appears in some rows only: once, few, many, or a class for an expanded clone.

DNA: TGTGCCAGCAGCTTAGGGACAGGGGTCGATACGCAGTATTTT; CDR3: CASSLGTGVDTQYF; J: TRBJ2-3; size: .; D: TRBD1; V: TRBV5-4
DNA: TGTGCCAGCAGCTCCGAGCGGGAGCGGTATGAGCAGTTCTTC; CDR3: CASSSERERYEQFF; J: TRBJ2-1; size: once; D: TRBD2; V: TRBV7-2
DNA: TGCGCCAGCAGCCAAGTAGCGGGAGGGGTCGACGAGCAGTACTTC; CDR3: CASSQVAGGVDEQYF; J: TRBJ2-7; size: .; D: TRBD2; V: TRBV4-3
DNA: TGCGCCAGCAGCCAAAATGACGCAGGGGTGGGACAGCCCCAGCATTTT; CDR3: CASSQNDAGVGQPQHF; J: TRBJ1-5; size: .; D: .; V: TRBV4-1
DNA: TGTGCCAGCAGTGAAGCGGGAGCGGGGTACACAGATACGCAGTATTTT; CDR3: CASSEAGAGYTDTQYF; J: TRBJ2-3; size: .; D: TRBD2; V: TRBV6-1
DNA: TGTGCCAGCAGCTCCGGGGTCGGCAATCAGCCCCAGCATTTT; CDR3: CASSSGVGNQPQHF; J: TRBJ1-5; size: .; D: .; V: TRBV7-9
DNA: TGTGCCAGCAGCCAAGATAGGGGGAAACAGTACTTC; CDR3: CASSQDRGKQYF; J: TRBJ2-7; size: .; D: .; V: TRBV14
DNA: TGCAGCGTTAACAACTACAATGAGCAGTTCTTC; CDR3: CSVNNYNEQFF; J: TRBJ2-1; size: .; D: .; V: TRBV29-1
DNA: TGTGCCAGCTCACCGCCCGGGCAGGGTAGCAATCAGCCCCAGCATTTT; CDR3: CASSPPGQGSNQPQHF; J: TRBJ1-5; size: once; D: .; V: TRBV18
DNA: TGTGCCAGCAGCCCACCGACAGGGTTAGGAACTGAAGCTTTCTTT; CDR3: CASSPPTGLGTEAFF; J: TRBJ1-1; size: .; D: TRBD1; V: TRBV7-2
DNA: TGTGCCAGCAGGCGGACAGGGGTTGCAACCTACGAGCAGTACTTC; CDR3: CASRRTGVATYEQYF; J: TRBJ2-7; size: .; D: TRBD1; V: TRBV27
DNA: TGTGCCAGCAGTCCGGGACTAGTGGCAGAAGAGACCCAGTACTTC; CDR3: CASSPGLVAEETQYF; J: TRBJ2-5; size: .; D: TRBD2; V: TRBV28
DNA: TGTGCCAGCAGCTTTCCGGACAAGGCCAACTACGAGCAGTACTTC; CDR3: CASSFPDKANYEQYF; J: TRBJ2-7; size: .; D: .; V: TRBV5-4
DNA: TGTGCCAGCAGCTTAGCAAGGGGCGAGCAGTACTTC; CDR3: CASSLARGEQYF; J: TRBJ2-7; size: .; D: .; V: TRBV7-6
DNA: TGTGCCAGCTCACCGGGACAGGATGAAAAACTGTTTTTT; CDR3: CASSPGQDEKLFF; J: TRBJ1-4; size: .; D: TRBD1; V: TRBV18
DNA: TGTGCCAGCAGTGAAGAGGGACTGGGGGAGCAGTTCTTC; CDR3: CASSEEGLGEQFF; J: TRBJ2-1; size: .; D: .; V: TRBV2
DNA: TGTGCCAGCAGCTTAGTCCGATGGCGGGAGGACGGTGAGCAGTTCTTC; CDR3: CASSLVRWREDGEQFF; J: TRBJ2-1; size: .; D: TRBD2; V: TRBV11-3
DNA: TGTGCCACCAGCAGAGCGAGCAGCACAGATACGCAGTATTTT; CDR3: CATSRASSTDTQYF; J: TRBJ2-3; size: .; D: .; V: TRBV15
DNA: TGTGCCAGCAGCGACAGGGAAAAGGTCATCTATGGCTACACCTTC; CDR3: CASSDREKVIYGYTF; J: TRBJ1-2; size: .; D: TRBD1; V: TRBV7-9
DNA: TGCGCCAGCAGCCCTAGACAGGGGAATGAAAAACTGTTTTTT; CDR3: CASSPRQGNEKLFF; J: TRBJ1-4; size: .; D: TRBD1; V: TRBV5-1
DNA: TGCAGCGTGGGGGCCACAGGGGATACGCAGTATTTT; CDR3: CSVGATGDTQYF; J: TRBJ2-3; size: .; D: .; V: TRBV29-1
DNA: TGTGCCAGCAGTCCCATAGGACTAGCGGAGACCTACGAGCAGTACTTC; CDR3: CASSPIGLAETYEQYF; J: TRBJ2-7; size: .; D: TRBD2; V: TRBV28
DNA: TGTGCCAGCAGTCTTGGGGACTTCTACGAGCAGTACTTC; CDR3: CASSLGDFYEQYF; J: TRBJ2-7; size: .; D: .; V: TRBV6-6
DNA: TGTGCCAGTAGTACTAGCGGGAGCAGGATCTACGAGCAGTACTTC; CDR3: CASSTSGSRIYEQYF; J: TRBJ2-7; size: .; D: TRBD2; V: TRBV19
DNA: TGTGCCAGCAGTTTGCAGGCTTACTCCTACAATGAGCAGTTCTTC; CDR3: CASSLQAYSYNEQFF; J: TRBJ2-1; size: .; D: .; V: TRBV27
DNA: TGTGCCAGCAGTGGGTTTTCTATGGGGGCTGGTGGCTACACCTTC; CDR3: CASSGFSMGAGGYTF; J: TRBJ1-2; size: once; D: .; V: TRBV6-1
DNA: TGTGCCTGGAGTCCAGGGGGCGATATCGATGAAAAACTGTTTTTT; CDR3: CAWSPGGDIDEKLFF; J: TRBJ1-4; size: .; D: TRBD1; V: TRBV30
DNA: TGTGCCAGCAGCCAGGATTCGCAACAGGGGATGAAGACTGAAGCTTTCTTT; CDR3: CASSQDSQQGMKTEAFF; J: TRBJ1-1; size: .; D: TRBD1; V: TRBV4-2
DNA: TGTGCCATCGCCCCTCGGGACAGCTTTACCACAGATACGCAGTATTTT; CDR3: CAIAPRDSFTTDTQYF; J: TRBJ2-3; size: .; D: TRBD1; V: TRBV10-3